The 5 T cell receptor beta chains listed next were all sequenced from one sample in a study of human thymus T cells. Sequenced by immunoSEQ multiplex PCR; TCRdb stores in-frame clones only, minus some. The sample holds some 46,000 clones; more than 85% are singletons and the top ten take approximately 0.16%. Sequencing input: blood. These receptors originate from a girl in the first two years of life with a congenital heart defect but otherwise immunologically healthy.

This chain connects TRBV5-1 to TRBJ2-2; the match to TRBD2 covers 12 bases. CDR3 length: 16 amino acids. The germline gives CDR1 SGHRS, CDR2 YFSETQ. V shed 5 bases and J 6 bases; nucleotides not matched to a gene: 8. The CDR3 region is CASSRLAGGPSGELFF. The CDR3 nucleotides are TGCGCCAGCAGTCGGCTAGCGGGAGGGCCTTCCGGGGAGCTGTTTTTT. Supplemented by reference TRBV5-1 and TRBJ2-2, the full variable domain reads KAGVTQTPRYLIKTRGQQVTLSCSPISGHRSVSWYQQTPGQGLQFLFEYFSETQRNKGNFPGRFSGRQFSNSRSEMNVSTLELGDSALYLCASSRLAGGPSGELFFGEGSRLTVL.

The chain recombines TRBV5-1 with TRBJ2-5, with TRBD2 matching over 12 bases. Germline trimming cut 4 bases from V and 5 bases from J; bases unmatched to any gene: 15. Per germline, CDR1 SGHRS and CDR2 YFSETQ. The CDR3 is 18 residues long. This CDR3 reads CASSRRLAGVSAMETQYF. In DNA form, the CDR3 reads TGCGCCAGCAGCCGGAGACTAGCGGGAGTGTCGGCCATGGAGACCCAGTACTTC.

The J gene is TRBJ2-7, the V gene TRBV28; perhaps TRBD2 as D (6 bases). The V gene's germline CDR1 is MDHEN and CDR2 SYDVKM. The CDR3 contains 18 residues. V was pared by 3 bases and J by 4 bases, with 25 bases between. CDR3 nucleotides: TGTGCCAGCAGTTTGCTTGACCGGGACTCCTTCAGTAGGTACGAGCAGTACTTC. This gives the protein CASSLLDRDSFSRYEQYF.

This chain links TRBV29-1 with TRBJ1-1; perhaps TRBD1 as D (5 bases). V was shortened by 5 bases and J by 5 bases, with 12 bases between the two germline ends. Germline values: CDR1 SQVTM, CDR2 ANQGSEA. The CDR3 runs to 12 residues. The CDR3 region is CSVPQGTTEAFF. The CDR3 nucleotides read TGCAGCGTTCCCCAGGGTACTACTGAAGCTTTCTTT.

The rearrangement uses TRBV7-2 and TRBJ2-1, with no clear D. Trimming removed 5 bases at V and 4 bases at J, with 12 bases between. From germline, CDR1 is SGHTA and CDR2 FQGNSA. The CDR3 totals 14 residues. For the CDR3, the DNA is TGTGCCAGCAGCCCCAGCACATCTTACAATGAGCAGTTCTTC. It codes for CASSPSTSYNEQFF.